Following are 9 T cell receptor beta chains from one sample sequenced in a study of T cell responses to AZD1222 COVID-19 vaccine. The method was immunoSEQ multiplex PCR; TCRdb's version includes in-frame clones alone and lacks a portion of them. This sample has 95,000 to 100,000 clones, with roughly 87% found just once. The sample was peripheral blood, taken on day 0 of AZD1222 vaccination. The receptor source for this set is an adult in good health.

The CDR3 reads CASSQINRDRSKVGQYF. As DNA, the CDR3 is TGTGCCAGCAGTCAAATTAACCGGGACAGGTCAAAGGTTGGGCAGTACTTC. V and J are TRBV28 and TRBJ2-7; 8 bases are shared with TRBD1. CDR1 is MDHEN and CDR2 is SYDVKM in the germline V gene. The V segment lost 5 bases and the J segment 9 bases; nucleotides outside the gene matches: 21. The CDR3 contains 17 residues.

The CDR3 DNA reads TGTGCCATCCGGATCGGAGAACGGTCCTCTGGAAACACCATATATTTT. It encodes CAIRIGERSSGNTIYF. V usage is TRBV10-3 and J usage is TRBJ1-3, with no clear D. There are 16 residues in the CDR3. V lost 8 bases, J lost 0 bases, and 17 bases lay in between. Germline V gives CDR1 ENHRY, CDR2 SYGVKD.

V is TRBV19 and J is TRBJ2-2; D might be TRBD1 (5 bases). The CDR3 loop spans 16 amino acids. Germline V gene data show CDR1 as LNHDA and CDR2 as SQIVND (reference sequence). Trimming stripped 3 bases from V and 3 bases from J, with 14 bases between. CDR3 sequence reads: CASSMVTGRDTGELFF. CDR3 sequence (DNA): TGTGCCAGTAGTATGGTTACGGGCAGGGACACCGGGGAGCTGTTTTTT.

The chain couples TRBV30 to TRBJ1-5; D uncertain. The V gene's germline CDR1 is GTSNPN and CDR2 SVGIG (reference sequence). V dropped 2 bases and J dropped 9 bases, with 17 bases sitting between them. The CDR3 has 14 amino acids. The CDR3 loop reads CAWSRGPVSPPQHF. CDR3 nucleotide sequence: TGTGCCTGGAGTCGAGGGCCGGTTAGTCCGCCCCAGCATTTT.

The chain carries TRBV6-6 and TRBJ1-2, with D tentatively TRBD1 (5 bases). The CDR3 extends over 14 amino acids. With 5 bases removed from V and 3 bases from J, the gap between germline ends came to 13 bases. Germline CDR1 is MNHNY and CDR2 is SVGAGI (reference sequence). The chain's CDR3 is CASSTDSLDYGYTF. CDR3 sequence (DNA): TGTGCCAGCAGTACCGACAGCTTGGACTATGGCTACACCTTC.

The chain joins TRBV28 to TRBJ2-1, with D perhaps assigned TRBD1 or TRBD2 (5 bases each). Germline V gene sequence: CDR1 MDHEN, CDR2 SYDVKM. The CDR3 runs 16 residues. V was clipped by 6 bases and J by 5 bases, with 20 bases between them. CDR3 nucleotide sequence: TGTGCCAGCAGCGGGGCCTCCTCGGGAACCCACAATGAGCAGTTCTTC. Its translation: CASSGASSGTHNEQFF.

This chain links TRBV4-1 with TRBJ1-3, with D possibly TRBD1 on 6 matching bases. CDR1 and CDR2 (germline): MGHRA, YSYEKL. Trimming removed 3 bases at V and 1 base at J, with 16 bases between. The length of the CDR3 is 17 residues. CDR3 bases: TGCGCCAGCAGCCAGAAAACCGGGACAACTTCTGGAAACACCATATATTTT. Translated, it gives CASSQKTGTTSGNTIYF.

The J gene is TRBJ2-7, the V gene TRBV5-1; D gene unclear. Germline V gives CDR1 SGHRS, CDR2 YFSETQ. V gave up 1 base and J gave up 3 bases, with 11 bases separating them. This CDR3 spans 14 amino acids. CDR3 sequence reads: CASSLQRENYEQYF. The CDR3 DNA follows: TGCGCCAGCAGCTTGCAAAGGGAAAACTACGAGCAGTACTTC.

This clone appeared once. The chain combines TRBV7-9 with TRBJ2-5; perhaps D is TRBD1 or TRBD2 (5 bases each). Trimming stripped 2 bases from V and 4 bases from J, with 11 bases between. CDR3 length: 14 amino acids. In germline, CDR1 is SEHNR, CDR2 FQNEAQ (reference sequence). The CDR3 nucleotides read TGTGCCAGCAGCTTACTGGTTGGGGGAGAGACCCAGTACTTC. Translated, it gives CASSLLVGGETQYF.